These 10 T cell receptor beta chains originate from one sample sequenced in a study of cytomegalovirus exposure and HLA in healthy donors. Libraries were prepared by immunoSEQ multiplex PCR; TCRdb keeps only in-frame clonotypes and omits some of them. The sample carries hundreds of thousands of clones, 86% recorded once. Source material: PBMCs. The receptors derive from a woman younger than 30 in good health and CMV-seronegative.

The CDR3 here is CASSPIGEGYEQYF. The CDR3 region has the DNA TGTGCCAGCTCACCGATAGGGGAGGGATACGAGCAGTACTTC. This chain joins TRBV18 and TRBJ2-7, with TRBD2 matching 7 bases. Germline CDR1 KGHSH, CDR2 LQKENI. With V trimmed by 3 bases and J by 4 bases, 6 bases remained unmatched. The CDR3 sequence is 14 residues long.

The J gene is TRBJ1-5, the V gene TRBV6-1; 7 nucleotides line up with TRBD1. Trimming took 2 bases from V and 0 from J; bases not matched to a gene: 7. This CDR3 comprises 17 residues. CDR1 and CDR2 (germline): MNHNS, SASEGT. The CDR3 DNA reads as TGTGCCAGCAGTGAAAATACAGGGGCCTATAGCAATCAGCCCCAGCATTTT. Translated: CASSENTGAYSNQPQHF.

J is TRBJ2-7 and V is TRBV28; TRBD1 is a possible D gene (5 bases). The germline CDR1 and CDR2 sequences are MDHEN and SYDVKM. V lost 6 bases and J 3 bases, leaving 18 bases between the germline ends. The CDR3 contains 15 residues. As DNA, the CDR3 is TGTGCCAGCAGCTTAGGGGCCTCGTCGGTCTACGAGCAGTACTTC. It codes for CASSLGASSVYEQYF.

In this sample, this clone turned up once. J is TRBJ2-3 and V is TRBV18; tentatively, D is TRBD1 (6 bases). Trimming took 3 bases from V and 1 from J, leaving 8 bases between them. CDR3 size: 14 residues. From germline, CDR1 is KGHSH and CDR2 LQKENI. DNA for the CDR3: TGTGCCAGCTCACCCTCAGGGGGCACAGATACGCAGTATTTT. It translates to CASSPSGGTDTQYF.

The genes are TRBV28 and TRBJ2-7; D is perhaps TRBD1 (6 bases). The length of the CDR3 is 16 residues. Germline-derived CDR1 and CDR2 are MDHEN and SYDVKM. V was trimmed by 4 bases and J by 0 bases, leaving 16 bases between them. CDR3 nucleotides: TGTGCCAGCAGTTCCTCGGACAGAACTATCTCCTACGAGCAGTACTTC. It encodes CASSSSDRTISYEQYF.

This chain joins TRBV5-3 and TRBJ2-7, with D perhaps matching TRBD1 (6 bases). Being an ORF, TRBV5-3 has a function that is uncertain. The length of the CDR3 is 15 residues. V lost 3 bases and J 0 bases, leaving 13 bases between the germline ends. The CDR3, as DNA: TGTGCCAGAAGCTATAACCGGGACAACTCCTACGAGCAGTACTTC. This codes for CARSYNRDNSYEQYF.

This clone was observed a single time. The J gene is TRBJ2-7, the V gene TRBV28; tentatively, D is TRBD2 (5 bases). Looked up from germline, CDR1 is MDHEN and CDR2 is SYDVKM. This CDR3 region has 14 residues. The ends were cut back, 3 bases at V and 4 bases at J, with 13 bases in the middle. This CDR3 is CASSFVARLYEQYF. CDR3 nucleotides: TGTGCCAGCAGTTTTGTAGCGCGCCTATACGAGCAGTACTTC.

V and J are TRBV4-2 and TRBJ2-7; the D gene is possibly TRBD2 (5 bases). Trimming removed 10 bases at V and 0 bases at J, with 16 bases between. Germline assignment: CDR1 LGHNA and CDR2 YNFKEQ. This CDR3 has 14 amino acids. CDR3 nucleotides: TGTGCCACCTCGGTCGGGGTAAACTCCTACGAGCAGTACTTC. This encodes CATSVGVNSYEQYF.

The sample holds one count of this clone. This rearrangement joins TRBV12-5 to TRBJ1-2, with 8 bases aligning to TRBD1. The CDR3 runs to 17 residues. V lost 6 bases, J lost 6 bases, and 18 bases stayed unmatched. CDR1 and CDR2 from the germline V gene are LGHNT and FRNRAP. The CDR3 here is CASGREKTGAGPNGYTF. In DNA form, the CDR3 reads TGTGCTAGTGGACGAGAAAAGACAGGGGCCGGACCAAATGGCTACACCTTC.

The V call is TRBV11-2, the J call TRBJ2-7, with D maybe TRBD1 (5 bases). Trimming removed 1 base at V and 3 bases at J, with 10 bases between. Germline CDR1 and CDR2: SGHAT and FQNNGV. This CDR3 comprises 14 residues. In DNA form, the CDR3 reads TGTGCCAGCAGCTTAGTCGAGACAGTCTACGAGCAGTACTTC. Encoded protein: CASSLVETVYEQYF. The whole variable domain, filled in from reference TRBV11-2 and TRBJ2-7, reads EAGVAQSPRYKIIEKRQSVAFWCNPISGHATLYWYQQILGQGPKLLIQFQNNGVVDDSQLPKDRFSAERLKGVDSTLKIQPAKLEDSAVYLCASSLVETVYEQYFGPGTRLTVT.